This TCR beta chain was obtained from a study of OX40 agonist ivuxolimab in advanced cancers. Remarks on this clone: Its target is not known.

The V gene lost 3 bases and the J gene lost 7 bases, with 12 bases spanning the gap. This CDR3 comprises 13 residues. Germline V gene lookup returns CDR1 SEHNR and CDR2 FQNEAQ (reference sequence). Findings and caveats of the study: Determination of antigen specificity was not performed for the expanded peripheral T cells.

Sequencing was performed with immunoSEQ multiplex PCR; in TCRdb, only in-frame clones are kept and a portion is missing. The sample carries 20,000 to 25,000 clones, around nine tenths recorded once. This material consisted of CD4+ or CD8+ T cells sorted from blood, taken in a trial of the OX40 agonist ivuxolimab. The V and J genes are TRBV7-9 and TRBJ1-2, with D perhaps TRBD1 (6 bases). The receptor was isolated from an adult with an advanced solid tumor such as melanoma, head and neck, liver or kidney cancer. The CDR3 DNA reads TGTGCCAGCAGCTTCGGGGGGCAACCTGGCTACACCTTC. Residues: CASSFGGQPGYTF.